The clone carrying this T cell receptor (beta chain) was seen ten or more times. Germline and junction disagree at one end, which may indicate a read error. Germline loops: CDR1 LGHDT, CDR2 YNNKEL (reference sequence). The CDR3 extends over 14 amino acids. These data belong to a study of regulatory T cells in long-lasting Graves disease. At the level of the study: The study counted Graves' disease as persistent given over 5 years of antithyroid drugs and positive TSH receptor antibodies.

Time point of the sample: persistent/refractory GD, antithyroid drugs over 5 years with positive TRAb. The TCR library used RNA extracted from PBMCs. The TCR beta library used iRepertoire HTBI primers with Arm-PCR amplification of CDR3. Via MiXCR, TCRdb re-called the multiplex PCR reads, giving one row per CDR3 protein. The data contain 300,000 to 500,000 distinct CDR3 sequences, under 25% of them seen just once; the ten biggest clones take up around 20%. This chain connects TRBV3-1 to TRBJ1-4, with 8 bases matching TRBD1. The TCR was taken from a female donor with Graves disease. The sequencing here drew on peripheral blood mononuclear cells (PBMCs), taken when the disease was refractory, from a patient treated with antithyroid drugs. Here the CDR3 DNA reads TGCGCCAGCAGCCAAGGGACAGGAAATGAAAAACTGTTTTTT. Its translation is CASSQGTGNEKLFF. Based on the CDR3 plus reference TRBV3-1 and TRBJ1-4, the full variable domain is DTAVSQTPKYLVTQMGNDKSIKCEQNLGHDTMYWYKQDSKKFLKIMFSYNNKELIINETVPNRFSPKSPDKAHLNLHINSLELGDSAVYFCASSQGTGNEKLFFGSGTQLSVL.